The 24 T cell receptor beta chains presented below share a single source sample, sequenced in a study of blood T cell repertoires in COVID-19. Profiled with immunoSEQ multiplex PCR; TCRdb holds only in-frame clones, not every one. The sample lists about 210,000 clones, 83% occurring once. Sequencing was carried out using peripheral blood. The receptors were gathered from a woman aged 40 to 49 with active or convalescent COVID-19.

This clone was counted a single time. The gene calls are TRBV10-3 and TRBJ1-1; 7 positions match TRBD1. Trimming at V came to 0 bases and at J to 3 bases, leaving 4 bases not matched to a gene. The CDR3 contains 15 residues. CDR1 and CDR2 from the germline V gene are ENHRY and SYGVKD. The chain's CDR3 is CAISESTQGYTEAFF. Written as DNA, the CDR3 is TGTGCCATCAGTGAGTCGACACAGGGGTACACTGAAGCTTTCTTT.

There are a few counts of this clone. The V and J genes are TRBV9 and TRBJ2-1; TRBD2 matches 9 bases. V dropped 0 bases and J dropped 6; count of bases not matched to a gene: 7. From germline, CDR1 is SGDLS and CDR2 YYNGEE. The CDR3 spans 16 residues. As DNA, the CDR3 is TGTGCCAGCAGCGTAGACCCTAGCGGGATGGGCAATGAGCAGTTCTTC. Encoded protein: CASSVDPSGMGNEQFF. Based on the CDR3 plus reference TRBV9 and TRBJ2-1, the full variable domain is DSGVTQTPKHLITATGQRVTLRCSPRSGDLSVYWYQQSLDQGLQFLIQYYNGEERAKGNILERFSAQQFPDLHSELNLSSLELGDSALYFCASSVDPSGMGNEQFFGPGTRLTVL.

The chain recombines TRBV19 with TRBJ1-2, with 7 nucleotides matching TRBD1. Germline-derived CDR1 and CDR2 are LNHDA and SQIVND (reference sequence). This CDR3 is built from 14 residues. With 2 bases clipped from V and 4 bases from J, the junction kept 4 bases outside the gene matches. The CDR3 here is CASSIWQGGYGYTF. The CDR3 DNA sequence: TGTGCCAGTAGTATATGGCAGGGGGGCTATGGCTACACCTTC.

The J gene is TRBJ2-7, the V gene TRBV28, with TRBD2 matching over 8 bases. V shed 6 bases, J shed 4 bases, and the junction held 14 bases outside the gene matches. The CDR3 extends over 16 amino acids. From germline, CDR1 is MDHEN and CDR2 SYDVKM. The CDR3 DNA sequence: TGTGCCAGCAGCCGACCAAATCTAGCGGGCCTTTACGAGCAGTACTTC. This gives the protein CASSRPNLAGLYEQYF.

The V gene is TRBV7-9, the J gene TRBJ1-1, with D unclear. CDR1 is SEHNR and CDR2 is FQNEAQ in the germline V gene (reference sequence). CDR3 length: 14 residues. Trimming stripped 6 bases from V and 0 bases from J, with 11 bases between. In DNA form, the CDR3 reads TGTGCCAGCAGGGAGGCATTATTGAACACTGAAGCTTTCTTT. This gives the protein CASREALLNTEAFF.

The chain links TRBV7-2 to TRBJ1-2; weak D call: TRBD1 (5 bases). Germline V gene sequence: CDR1 SGHTA, CDR2 FQGNSA. V was pared by 1 base and J by 7 bases, with 13 bases between. The length of the CDR3 is 14 residues. CDR3 DNA sequence: TGTGCCAGCAGCTTAGATGGGGGGAAAGGTGGCTACACCTTC. Translation: CASSLDGGKGGYTF.

The chain links TRBV5-1 to TRBJ2-3; 9 positions match TRBD1. The CDR3 has 16 residues. Germline V CDR1 and CDR2: SGHRS, YFSETQ. The J segment lost 3 bases and the V segment lost 6 bases, leaving 11 bases of the junction unmatched. The CDR3 nucleotides read TGCGCCAGCACCCGGGGGTACAGGGGGCAGACAGATACGCAGTATTTT. Translated, it gives CASTRGYRGQTDTQYF.

Only a few counts were recorded for this clone. The chain combines TRBV6-7 with TRBJ2-7; 7 nucleotides line up with TRBD1. TRBV6-7 is an open reading frame whose function is uncertain. The length of the CDR3 is 15 residues. V shed 1 base, J shed 3 bases, and the junction held 6 bases outside the gene matches. CDR3 protein: CASSYWAGDSYEQYF. CDR3 DNA sequence: TGTGCCAGCAGTTACTGGGCAGGGGACAGCTACGAGCAGTACTTC.

The J gene is TRBJ1-1, the V gene TRBV3-1 (or the pseudogene TRBV3-2); D is possibly TRBD1 (5 bases). V was pared by 0 bases and J by 5 bases, with 19 bases between. There are 17 residues in the CDR3. Per the germline V gene, CDR1 is LGHDT and CDR2 is YNNKEL (reference sequence). The chain's CDR3 is CASSQDLSGQGRTEAFF. Here the CDR3 DNA reads TGTGCCAGCAGCCAAGATTTGAGCGGGCAGGGTCGGACTGAAGCTTTCTTT.

The genes are TRBV11-2 and TRBJ1-1; D might be TRBD1 (5 bases). CDR3 length: 13 amino acids. V was cut by 1 base and J by 8 bases, with 11 bases left in between. The germline gives CDR1 SGHAT, CDR2 FQNNGV. The CDR3 nucleotides are TGTGCCAGCAGCTTAGGTGGGGCCTCGGAAGCTTTCTTT. It yields the protein CASSLGGASEAFF. Combining the CDR3 with reference TRBV11-2 and TRBJ1-1 gives the whole variable domain EAGVAQSPRYKIIEKRQSVAFWCNPISGHATLYWYQQILGQGPKLLIQFQNNGVVDDSQLPKDRFSAERLKGVDSTLKIQPAKLEDSAVYLCASSLGGASEAFFGQGTRLTVV.

In its sample, this clone was seen a few times. This rearrangement joins TRBV6-5 to TRBJ2-1, with TRBD1 matching 7 bases. The junction had 3 bases not matched to a gene; V was cut back by 4 bases and J by 0 bases. From germline, CDR1 is MNHEY and CDR2 SVGAGI. This CDR3 is 15 amino acids long. CDR3 protein: CASSSHRGSYNEQFF. The CDR3, as DNA: TGTGCCAGCAGTTCCCACAGGGGCTCCTACAATGAGCAGTTCTTC.

In this sample, this clone turned up many times. The chain carries TRBV25-1 and TRBJ2-1; no clear D. Germline loops: CDR1 MGHDK, CDR2 SYGVNS. This CDR3 comprises 14 residues. Deletions cut 7 bases from V and 6 bases from J, with 16 bases between. This CDR3 is CASNGLGQANEQFF. The CDR3, as DNA: TGTGCCAGCAACGGCCTTGGGCAGGCCAATGAGCAGTTCTTC.

The J gene is TRBJ2-2, the V gene TRBV2; D is possibly TRBD1 (6 bases). The CDR3 consists of 13 residues. Germline loops: CDR1 SNHLY, CDR2 FYNNEI. V lost 6 bases and J 6 bases, leaving 11 bases between the germline ends. The CDR3 sequence is CASSLQGSGELFF. The CDR3 bases are TGTGCCAGCAGCCTACAGGGATCCGGGGAGCTGTTTTTT.

DNA for the CDR3: TGTGCTTCCCGAGCGGGTATTTACAATGAGCAGTTCTTC. Translating it yields CASRAGIYNEQFF. This rearrangement joins TRBV7-3 to TRBJ2-1; tentatively, D is TRBD2 (6 bases). The CDR3 is made up of 13 amino acids. Germline assignment: CDR1 SGHTA and CDR2 FQGTGA. The full variable domain, rest sourced from reference TRBV7-3 and TRBJ2-1, is GAGVSQTPSNKVTEKGKYVELRCDPISGHTALYWYRQSLGQGPEFLIYFQGTGAADDSGLPNDRFFAVRPEGSVSTLKIQRTERGDSAVYLCASRAGIYNEQFFGPGTRLTVL.

The V call is TRBV19, the J call TRBJ2-2; unclear D gene. Germline V lookup: CDR1 LNHDA, CDR2 SQIVND (reference sequence). V was trimmed by 4 bases and J by 5 bases, leaving 11 bases between them. The CDR3 covers 14 residues. CDR3 protein: CASSTQTITGELFF. The DNA of the CDR3 is TGTGCCAGTAGTACCCAGACAATTACCGGGGAGCTGTTTTTT.

V usage is TRBV5-1 and J usage is TRBJ2-7; no clear D. Germline CDR1 and CDR2: SGHRS and YFSETQ. The CDR3 length is 15 residues. Trimming shortened V by 0 bases and J by 7 bases, and 17 bases separated the two germline ends. The CDR3 coding sequence is TGCGCCAGCAGCTTGGTGTTGCGGCAACCGATGGAGCAGTACTTC. Its protein product is CASSLVLRQPMEQYF.

The chain combines TRBV19 with TRBJ2-7, with 9 bases that match TRBD1. V was pared by 7 bases and J by 3 bases, with 10 bases of the junction left unmatched. This CDR3 contains 15 residues. Looked up from germline, CDR1 is LNHDA and CDR2 is SQIVND (reference sequence). The CDR3 nucleotides are TGTGCCAGTACTGATCCGGGACAGGGCGGCTACGAGCAGTACTTC. Translation: CASTDPGQGGYEQYF.

The rearrangement joins TRBV2 to TRBJ2-7; D perhaps matches TRBD2 (7 bases). Germline-derived CDR1 and CDR2 are SNHLY and FYNNEI. This CDR3 is built from 15 residues. V dropped 2 bases and J dropped 6 bases, with 17 bases sitting between them. CDR3: CASSEWGGESGEQYF. In DNA form, the CDR3 reads TGTGCCAGCAGTGAATGGGGGGGCGAATCGGGCGAGCAGTACTTC.

The chain carries TRBV11-2 and TRBJ2-1; the match to TRBD2 covers 11 bases. This CDR3 spans 15 amino acids. Trimming at V came to 7 bases and at J to 7 bases, leaving 9 bases not matched to a gene. Germline V gene sequence: CDR1 SGHAT, CDR2 FQNNGV. CDR3 protein: CASIQGTSGGNEQFF. CDR3 DNA: TGTGCCAGCATACAAGGGACTAGCGGAGGTAATGAGCAGTTCTTC.

This rearrangement joins TRBV12-5 to TRBJ2-7, with TRBD2 matching over 7 bases. The length of the CDR3 is 16 residues. Per the germline V gene, CDR1 is LGHNT and CDR2 is FRNRAP. V lost 1 base, J lost 5 bases, and 11 bases stayed unmatched. This chain's CDR3 is CASGLGRTGTMDEQYF. The CDR3 coding sequence is TGTGCTAGTGGTTTGGGACGGACGGGGACTATGGACGAGCAGTACTTC.

This chain joins TRBV6-8 and TRBJ1-3; weak D call: TRBD1 (5 bases). Germline V gene sequence: CDR1 MNHGY, CDR2 SAAAGT. The ends were cut back, 4 bases at V and 7 bases at J, with 20 bases in the middle. The length of the CDR3 is 16 residues. This CDR3 is CASSSYGTILENTIYF. The DNA of the CDR3 is TGTGCCAGCAGTTCTTATGGGACTATTTTAGAGAACACCATATATTTT.

The V gene is TRBV6-5, the J gene TRBJ1-2, with 9 bases lining up with TRBD1. Trimming cost V 2 bases and J 5 bases; bases outside gene matches: 6. The CDR3 spans 15 residues. Germline V lookup: CDR1 MNHEY, CDR2 SVGAGI. In DNA, the CDR3 is TGTGCCAGCAGTTACCGAACAGGGGGCAGTTATGGCTACACCTTC. This encodes CASSYRTGGSYGYTF.

The CDR3 protein is CASSETGTGIDGYTF. In nucleotides, the CDR3 is TGTGCCAGCAGTGAAACCGGGACAGGGATTGATGGCTACACCTTC. The J gene is TRBJ1-2, the V gene TRBV9; 9 nucleotides align to TRBD1. V gave up 5 bases and J gave up 6 bases; unmatched junction bases: 11. Looked up from germline, CDR1 is SGDLS and CDR2 is YYNGEE. The CDR3 runs to 15 residues.

This clone was picked up a small number of times. The rearrangement joins TRBV7-9 to TRBJ1-5; D not certain. V was clipped by 0 bases and J by 8 bases, with 8 bases between them. CDR3 length: 13 residues. Germline V gene data show CDR1 as SEHNR and CDR2 as FQNEAQ (reference sequence). CDR3 loop: CASSLAGPEPQHF. The CDR3, as DNA: TGTGCCAGCAGCTTAGCTGGGCCGGAGCCCCAGCATTTT.